This TCR beta chain is from a study of OX40 agonist ivuxolimab in advanced cancers. This clone was found once. CDR3 length: 15 residues. Germline V gene sequence: CDR1 ENHRY, CDR2 SYGVKD. Trimming pared 4 bases from V and 4 bases from J, leaving 15 bases between. Profiling relied on immunoSEQ multiplex PCR, and the TCRdb table lists in-frame clones only, not all of them. Seen here are tens of thousands of clones, about 93% observed once, and the top ten hold 0.32%. The receptor's source is an adult with an advanced solid tumor such as melanoma, head and neck, liver or kidney cancer. The J gene is TRBJ2-3, the V gene TRBV10-3; D is perhaps TRBD1 (8 bases). The sequencing here drew on CD4+ or CD8+ T cells sorted from blood, taken in a trial of the OX40 agonist ivuxolimab. CDR3 bases: TGTGCCATCAGTGCGGACAGGGAGGGTCCAGATACGCAGTATTTT. Its translation is CAISADREGPDTQYF.